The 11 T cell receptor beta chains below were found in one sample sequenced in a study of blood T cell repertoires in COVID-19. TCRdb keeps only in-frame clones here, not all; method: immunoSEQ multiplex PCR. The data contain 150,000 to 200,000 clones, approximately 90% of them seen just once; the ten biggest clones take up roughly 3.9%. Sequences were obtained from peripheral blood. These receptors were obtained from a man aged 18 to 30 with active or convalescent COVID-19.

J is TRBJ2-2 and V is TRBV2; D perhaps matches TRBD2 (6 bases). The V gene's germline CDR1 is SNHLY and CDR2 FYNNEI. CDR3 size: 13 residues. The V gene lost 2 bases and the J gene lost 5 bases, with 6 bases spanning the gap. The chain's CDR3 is CASSERGTGELFF. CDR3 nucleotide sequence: TGTGCCAGCAGTGAACGGGGGACCGGGGAGCTGTTTTTT. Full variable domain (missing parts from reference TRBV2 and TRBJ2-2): EPEVTQTPSHQVTQMGQEVILRCVPISNHLYFYWYRQILGQKVEFLVSFYNNEISEKSEIFDDQFSVERPDGSNFTLKIRSTKLEDSAMYFCASSERGTGELFFGEGSRLTVL.

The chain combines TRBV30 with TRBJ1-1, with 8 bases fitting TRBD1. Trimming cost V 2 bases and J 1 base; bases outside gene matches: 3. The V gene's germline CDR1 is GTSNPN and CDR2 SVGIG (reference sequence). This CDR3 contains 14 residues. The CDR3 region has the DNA TGTGCCTGGAGTACCGGACAGGGGAACACTGAAGCTTTCTTT. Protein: CAWSTGQGNTEAFF.

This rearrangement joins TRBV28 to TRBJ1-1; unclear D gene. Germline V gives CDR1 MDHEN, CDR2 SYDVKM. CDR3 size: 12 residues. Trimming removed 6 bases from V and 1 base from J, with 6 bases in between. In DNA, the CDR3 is TGTGCCAGCAGAAGAGCGAACACTGAAGCTTTCTTT. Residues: CASRRANTEAFF.

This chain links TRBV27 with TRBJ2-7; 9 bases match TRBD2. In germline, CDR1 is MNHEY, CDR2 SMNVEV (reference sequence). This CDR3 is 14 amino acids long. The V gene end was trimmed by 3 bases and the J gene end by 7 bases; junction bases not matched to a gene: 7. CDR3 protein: CASSLTGLAGEQYF. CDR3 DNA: TGTGCCAGCAGTTTGACGGGGCTAGCGGGGGAGCAGTACTTC.

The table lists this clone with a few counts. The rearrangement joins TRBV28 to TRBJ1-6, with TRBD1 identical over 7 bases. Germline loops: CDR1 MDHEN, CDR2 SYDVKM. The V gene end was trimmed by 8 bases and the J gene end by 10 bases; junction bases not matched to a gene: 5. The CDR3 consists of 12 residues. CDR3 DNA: TGTGCCAGCGGACAGGAAGTCTCACCCCTCCACTTT. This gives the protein CASGQEVSPLHF. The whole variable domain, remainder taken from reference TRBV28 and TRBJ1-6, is DVKVTQSSRYLVKRTGEKVFLECVQDMDHENMFWYRQDPGLGLRLIYFSYDVKMKEKGDIPEGYSVSREKKERFSLILESASTNQTSMYLCASGQEVSPLHFGNGTRLTVT.

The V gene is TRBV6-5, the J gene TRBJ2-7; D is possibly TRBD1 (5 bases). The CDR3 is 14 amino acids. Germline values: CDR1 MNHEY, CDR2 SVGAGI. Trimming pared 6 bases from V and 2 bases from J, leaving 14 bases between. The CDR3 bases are TGTGCCAGCAGCCGCAAGGCAGGGACCTACGAGCAGTACGTC. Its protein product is CASSRKAGTYEQYV.

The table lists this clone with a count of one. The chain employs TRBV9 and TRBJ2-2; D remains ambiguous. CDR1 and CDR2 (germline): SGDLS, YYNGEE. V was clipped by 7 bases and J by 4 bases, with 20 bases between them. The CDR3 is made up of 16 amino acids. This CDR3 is CASALFWSASTGELFF. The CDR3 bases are TGTGCCAGCGCCCTTTTCTGGAGCGCGAGCACCGGGGAGCTGTTTTTT.

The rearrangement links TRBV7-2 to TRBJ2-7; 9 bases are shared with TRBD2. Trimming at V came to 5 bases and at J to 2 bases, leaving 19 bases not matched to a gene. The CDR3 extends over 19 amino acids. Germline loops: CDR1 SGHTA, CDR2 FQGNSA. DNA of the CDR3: TGTGCCAGCAGCCTATTAGCGAGGCGGGAGGGCCGTAGGGCCTACGAGCAGTACTTC. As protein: CASSLLARREGRRAYEQYF.

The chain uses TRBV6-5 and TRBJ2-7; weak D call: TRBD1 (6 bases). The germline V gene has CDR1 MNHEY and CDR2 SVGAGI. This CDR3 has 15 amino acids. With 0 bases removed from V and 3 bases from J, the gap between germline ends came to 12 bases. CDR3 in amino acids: CASSYSSDSGYEQYF. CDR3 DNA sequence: TGTGCCAGCAGTTACTCTTCGGACAGCGGCTACGAGCAGTACTTC.

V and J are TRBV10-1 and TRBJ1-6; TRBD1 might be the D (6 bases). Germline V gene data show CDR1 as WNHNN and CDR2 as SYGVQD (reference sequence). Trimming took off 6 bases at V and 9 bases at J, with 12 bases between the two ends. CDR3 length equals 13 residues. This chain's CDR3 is CASSQGLASPLHF. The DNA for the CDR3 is TGCGCCAGCAGCCAGGGGCTGGCTTCACCCCTCCACTTT.

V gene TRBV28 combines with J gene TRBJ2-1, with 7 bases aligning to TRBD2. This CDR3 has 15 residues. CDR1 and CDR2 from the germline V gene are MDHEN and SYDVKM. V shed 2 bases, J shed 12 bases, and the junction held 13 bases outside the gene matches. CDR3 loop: CASSLIGLSGEGQFF. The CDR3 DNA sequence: TGTGCCAGCAGTTTAATCGGGCTATCCGGGGAGGGGCAGTTCTTC.